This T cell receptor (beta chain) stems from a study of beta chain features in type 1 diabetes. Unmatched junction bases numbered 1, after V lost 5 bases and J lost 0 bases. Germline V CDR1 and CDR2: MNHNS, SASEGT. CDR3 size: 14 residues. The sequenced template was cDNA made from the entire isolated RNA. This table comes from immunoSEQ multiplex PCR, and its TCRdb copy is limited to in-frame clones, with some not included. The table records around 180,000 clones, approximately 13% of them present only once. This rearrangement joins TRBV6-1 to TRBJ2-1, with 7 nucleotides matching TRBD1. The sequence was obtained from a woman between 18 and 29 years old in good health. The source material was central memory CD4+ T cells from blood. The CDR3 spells CASSRDSSYNEQFF. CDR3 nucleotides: TGTGCCAGCAGTCGGGACAGCTCCTACAATGAGCAGTTCTTC.